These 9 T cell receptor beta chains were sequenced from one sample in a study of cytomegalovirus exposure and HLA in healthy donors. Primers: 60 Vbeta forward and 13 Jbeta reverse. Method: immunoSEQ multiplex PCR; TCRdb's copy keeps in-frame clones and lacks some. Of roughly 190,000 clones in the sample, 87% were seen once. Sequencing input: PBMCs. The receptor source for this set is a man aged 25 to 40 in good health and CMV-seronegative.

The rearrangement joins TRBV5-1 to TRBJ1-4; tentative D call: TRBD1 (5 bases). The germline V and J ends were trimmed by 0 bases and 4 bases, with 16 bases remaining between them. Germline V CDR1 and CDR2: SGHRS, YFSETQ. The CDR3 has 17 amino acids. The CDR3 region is CASSLGQGGFVNEKLFF. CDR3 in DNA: TGCGCCAGCAGCTTGGGGCAGGGTGGCTTCGTTAATGAAAAACTGTTTTTT.

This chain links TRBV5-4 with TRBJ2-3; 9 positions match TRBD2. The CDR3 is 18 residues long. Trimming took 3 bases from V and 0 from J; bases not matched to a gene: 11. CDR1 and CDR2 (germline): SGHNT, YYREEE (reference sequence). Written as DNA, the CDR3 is TGTGCCAGCAGCTCCGGTGCGAGCGGGGGGCCAAGCACAGATACGCAGTATTTT. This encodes CASSSGASGGPSTDTQYF.

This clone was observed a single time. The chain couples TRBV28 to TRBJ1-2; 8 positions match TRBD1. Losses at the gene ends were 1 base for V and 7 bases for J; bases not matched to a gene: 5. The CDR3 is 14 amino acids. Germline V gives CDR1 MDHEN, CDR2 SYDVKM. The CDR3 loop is CASSLSQGAGGYTF. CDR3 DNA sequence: TGTGCCAGCAGTTTATCGCAGGGGGCCGGTGGCTACACCTTC.

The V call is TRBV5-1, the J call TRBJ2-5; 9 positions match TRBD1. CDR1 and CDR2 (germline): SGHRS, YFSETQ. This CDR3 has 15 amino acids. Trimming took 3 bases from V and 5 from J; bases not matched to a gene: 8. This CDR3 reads CASSYPGQGSETQYF. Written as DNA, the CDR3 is TGCGCCAGCAGCTACCCGGGACAGGGTAGCGAGACCCAGTACTTC.

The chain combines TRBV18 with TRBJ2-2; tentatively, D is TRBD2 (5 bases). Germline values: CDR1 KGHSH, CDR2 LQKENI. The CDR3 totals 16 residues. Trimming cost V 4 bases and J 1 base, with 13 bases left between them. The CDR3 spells CASSLWSEGNTGELFF. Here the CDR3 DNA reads TGTGCCAGCTCACTATGGTCCGAGGGGAACACCGGGGAGCTGTTTTTT.

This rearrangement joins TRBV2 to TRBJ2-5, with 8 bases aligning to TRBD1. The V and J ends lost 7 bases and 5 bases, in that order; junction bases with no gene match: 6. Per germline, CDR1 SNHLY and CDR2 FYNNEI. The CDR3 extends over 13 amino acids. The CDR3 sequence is CASTQGADETQYF. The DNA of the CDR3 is TGTGCCAGCACCCAGGGGGCCGACGAGACCCAGTACTTC. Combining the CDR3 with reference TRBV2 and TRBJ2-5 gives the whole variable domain EPEVTQTPSHQVTQMGQEVILRCVPISNHLYFYWYRQILGQKVEFLVSFYNNEISEKSEIFDDQFSVERPDGSNFTLKIRSTKLEDSAMYFCASTQGADETQYFGPGTRLLVL.

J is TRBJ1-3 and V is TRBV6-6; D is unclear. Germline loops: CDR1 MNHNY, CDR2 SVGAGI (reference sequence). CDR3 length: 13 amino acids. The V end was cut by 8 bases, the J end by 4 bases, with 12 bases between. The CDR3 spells CASQNNPGNTIYF. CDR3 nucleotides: TGTGCCAGCCAGAATAATCCGGGAAACACCATATATTTT.

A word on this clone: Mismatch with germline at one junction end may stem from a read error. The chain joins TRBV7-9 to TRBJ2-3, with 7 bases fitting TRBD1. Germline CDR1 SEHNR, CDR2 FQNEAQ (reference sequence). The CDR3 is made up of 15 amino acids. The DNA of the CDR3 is TGTTCCAGCAGCTTAGAGGGGGCGAGAGCAGATACGCAGTATTTT. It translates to CSSSLEGARADTQYF.

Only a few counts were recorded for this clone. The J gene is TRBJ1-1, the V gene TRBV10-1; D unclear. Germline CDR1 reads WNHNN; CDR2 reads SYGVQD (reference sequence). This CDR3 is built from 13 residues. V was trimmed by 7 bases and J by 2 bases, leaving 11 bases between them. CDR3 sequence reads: CASTEEENTEAFF. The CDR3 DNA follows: TGCGCCAGCACGGAGGAGGAAAACACTGAAGCTTTCTTT.